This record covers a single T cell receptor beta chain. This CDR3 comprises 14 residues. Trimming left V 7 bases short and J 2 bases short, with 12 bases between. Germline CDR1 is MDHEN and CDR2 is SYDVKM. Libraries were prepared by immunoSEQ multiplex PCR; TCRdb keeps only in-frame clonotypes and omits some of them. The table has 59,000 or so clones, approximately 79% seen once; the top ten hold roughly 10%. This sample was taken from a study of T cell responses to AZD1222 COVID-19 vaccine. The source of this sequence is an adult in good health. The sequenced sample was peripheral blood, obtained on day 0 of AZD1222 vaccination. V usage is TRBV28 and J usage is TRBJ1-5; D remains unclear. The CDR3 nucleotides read TGTGCCAGCACGAAGCGGGTGGGCAATCAGCCCCAGCATTTT. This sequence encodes CASTKRVGNQPQHF.